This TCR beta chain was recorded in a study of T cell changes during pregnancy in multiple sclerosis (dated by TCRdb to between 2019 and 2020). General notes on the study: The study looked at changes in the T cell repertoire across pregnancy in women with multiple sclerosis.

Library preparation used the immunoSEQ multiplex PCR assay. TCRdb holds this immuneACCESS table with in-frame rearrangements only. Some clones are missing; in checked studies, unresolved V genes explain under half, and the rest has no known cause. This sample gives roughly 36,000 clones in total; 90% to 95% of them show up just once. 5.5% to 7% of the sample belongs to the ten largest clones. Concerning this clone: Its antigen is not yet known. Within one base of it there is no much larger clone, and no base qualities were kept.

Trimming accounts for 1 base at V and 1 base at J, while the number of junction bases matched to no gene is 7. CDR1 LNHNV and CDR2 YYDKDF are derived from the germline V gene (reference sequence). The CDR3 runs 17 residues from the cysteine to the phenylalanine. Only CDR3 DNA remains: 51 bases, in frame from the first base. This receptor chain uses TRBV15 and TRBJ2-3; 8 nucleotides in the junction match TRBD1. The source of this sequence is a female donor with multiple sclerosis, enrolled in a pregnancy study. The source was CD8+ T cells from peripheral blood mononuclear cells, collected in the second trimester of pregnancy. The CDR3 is CATSRATPGQGTDTQYF. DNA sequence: TGTGCCACCAGCAGAGCCACCCCGGGACAGGGCACAGATACGCAGTATTTT.